These T cell receptor beta chains were read from a single sample in a study of blood T cell repertoires in COVID-19. TCRdb's table, derived via immunoSEQ multiplex PCR, lists solely in-frame clones and lacks some. Here the sample spans over 300,000 clones, about 90% being singletons. Sample: peripheral blood. These TCRs come from a man aged 18 to 29 with active or convalescent COVID-19. Both conserved end residues are part of each CDR3. A D gene is named only where the DNA matches it firmly. For some rows the clone size is stated as once, few or many, or as a class when expanded; others skip it.

v_gene: TRBV2; d_gene: .; j_gene: TRBJ1-2; abundance: .; CDR3aa: CASSGEFGSYGYTF; CDR3nt: TGTGCCAGCAGCGGGGAGTTCGGCAGTTATGGCTACACCTTC
v_gene: TRBV5-1; d_gene: .; j_gene: TRBJ1-6; abundance: .; CDR3aa: CASSLPLENSPLHF; CDR3nt: TGCGCCAGCAGCTTGCCGCTGGAGAATTCACCCCTCCACTTT
v_gene: TRBV7-2; d_gene: .; j_gene: TRBJ1-2; abundance: .; CDR3aa: CASSLEWRQQGGYTF; CDR3nt: TGTGCCAGCAGCCTTGAGTGGCGGCAGCAGGGCGGCTACACCTTC
v_gene: TRBV7-3; d_gene: TRBD2; j_gene: TRBJ2-7; abundance: .; CDR3aa: CASSLGGTGGQYF; CDR3nt: TGTGCCAGCAGCTTAGGTGGAACGGGAGGGCAGTACTTC
v_gene: TRBV24-1; d_gene: TRBD2; j_gene: TRBJ2-1; abundance: .; CDR3aa: CATSDPGTRGTSSYNEQFF; CDR3nt: TGTGCCACCAGTGATCCGGGGACTCGAGGGACTAGCAGTTACAATGAGCAGTTCTTC
v_gene: TRBV28; d_gene: .; j_gene: TRBJ1-2; abundance: .; CDR3aa: CASTPSGRGANYGYTF; CDR3nt: TGTGCCAGCACCCCTTCGGGCAGGGGAGCGAACTATGGCTACACCTTC
v_gene: TRBV2; d_gene: TRBD2; j_gene: TRBJ2-3; abundance: .; CDR3aa: CASRYLAGAGTDTQYF; CDR3nt: TGTGCCAGCAGGTACCTAGCGGGAGCGGGCACAGATACGCAGTATTTT
v_gene: TRBV12-3/TRBV12-4; d_gene: TRBD1; j_gene: TRBJ2-1; abundance: .; CDR3aa: CASTLGQGREQFF; CDR3nt: TGTGCCAGCACCCTCGGACAGGGTCGTGAGCAGTTCTTC
v_gene: TRBV4-3; d_gene: TRBD1; j_gene: TRBJ1-2; abundance: .; CDR3aa: CASSPDRWDYGYTF; CDR3nt: TGCGCCAGCAGCCCGGACAGGTGGGACTATGGCTACACCTTC
v_gene: TRBV27; d_gene: TRBD1; j_gene: TRBJ1-2; abundance: .; CDR3aa: CASSVGQSYGYTF; CDR3nt: TGTGCCAGCAGTGTGGGACAGTCCTATGGCTACACCTTC
v_gene: TRBV12-3/TRBV12-4; d_gene: TRBD2; j_gene: TRBJ2-2; abundance: .; CDR3aa: CASSWTSSGELFF; CDR3nt: TGTGCCAGCAGCTGGACTAGCTCCGGGGAGCTGTTTTTT
v_gene: TRBV7-9; d_gene: .; j_gene: TRBJ1-1; abundance: .; CDR3aa: CASSQASRGTEAFF; CDR3nt: TGTGCCAGCAGCCAGGCGTCGAGGGGGACTGAAGCTTTCTTT
v_gene: TRBV6-2/TRBV6-3; d_gene: .; j_gene: TRBJ1-5; abundance: .; CDR3aa: CASSNRPQHF; CDR3nt: TGTGCCAGCAGCAATAGGCCCCAGCATTTT
v_gene: TRBV12-3/TRBV12-4; d_gene: .; j_gene: TRBJ1-2; abundance: .; CDR3aa: CASSFGSRAGYTF; CDR3nt: TGTGCCAGCAGTTTTGGCTCAAGAGCGGGCTACACCTTC
v_gene: TRBV20-1; d_gene: .; j_gene: TRBJ2-5; abundance: .; CDR3aa: CSANIETQYF; CDR3nt: TGCAGTGCTAATATAGAGACCCAGTACTTC
v_gene: TRBV28; d_gene: TRBD1; j_gene: TRBJ2-3; abundance: .; CDR3aa: CASSLRRGQDTQYF; CDR3nt: TGTGCCAGCAGTTTAAGAAGGGGGCAAGATACGCAGTATTTT
v_gene: TRBV21-1; d_gene: .; j_gene: TRBJ1-2; abundance: .; CDR3aa: CASSTTGGANHGYTF; CDR3nt: TGTGCCAGCAGCACTACAGGGGGCGCAAACCATGGCTACACCTTC
v_gene: TRBV18; d_gene: .; j_gene: TRBJ2-1; abundance: .; CDR3aa: CASSIADTYNEQFF; CDR3nt: TGTGCCAGCTCAATAGCGGACACCTACAATGAGCAGTTCTTC
v_gene: TRBV7-9; d_gene: .; j_gene: TRBJ1-1; abundance: .; CDR3aa: CASSWSTGSGNTEAFF; CDR3nt: TGTGCCAGCAGCTGGTCGACAGGCTCCGGTAACACTGAAGCTTTCTTT
v_gene: TRBV6-5; d_gene: .; j_gene: TRBJ2-7; abundance: .; CDR3aa: CASSNQQAVSYEQYF; CDR3nt: TGTGCCAGCAGTAACCAACAGGCGGTAAGCTACGAGCAGTACTTC
v_gene: TRBV19; d_gene: TRBD1; j_gene: TRBJ1-2; abundance: .; CDR3aa: CASTPTGALYGYTF; CDR3nt: TGTGCCAGTACCCCGACAGGGGCCCTCTATGGCTACACCTTC
v_gene: TRBV28; d_gene: TRBD1; j_gene: TRBJ1-3; abundance: .; CDR3aa: CASSLKGAGGNTIYF; CDR3nt: TGTGCCAGCAGTTTGAAGGGGGCTGGGGGAAACACCATATATTTT
v_gene: TRBV6-2/TRBV6-3; d_gene: .; j_gene: TRBJ1-4; abundance: .; CDR3aa: CASSYSIPGYLFF; CDR3nt: TGTGCCAGCAGTTACTCGATTCCGGGATATCTGTTTTTT
v_gene: TRBV5-5; d_gene: .; j_gene: TRBJ1-2; abundance: .; CDR3aa: CASSLEAWGYTF; CDR3nt: TGTGCCAGCAGCTTGGAAGCCTGGGGCTACACCTTC
v_gene: TRBV9; d_gene: TRBD2; j_gene: TRBJ2-5; abundance: .; CDR3aa: CASSVGGLAGGWETQYF; CDR3nt: TGTGCCAGCAGCGTAGGTGGACTAGCGGGAGGTTGGGAGACCCAGTACTTC
v_gene: TRBV5-1; d_gene: TRBD1; j_gene: TRBJ1-6; abundance: once; CDR3aa: CASSLTGVSPLHF; CDR3nt: TGCGCCAGCAGCTTGACAGGGGTGTCACCCCTCCACTTT
v_gene: TRBV5-1; d_gene: TRBD1; j_gene: TRBJ2-2; abundance: .; CDR3aa: CASVGQDLAGELFF; CDR3nt: TGCGCCAGCGTGGGACAGGATCTAGCCGGGGAGCTGTTTTTT
v_gene: TRBV19; d_gene: TRBD2; j_gene: TRBJ2-2; abundance: once; CDR3aa: CASSKSGGSTGELFF; CDR3nt: TGTGCCAGTAGCAAAAGCGGGGGGTCCACCGGGGAGCTGTTTTTT
v_gene: TRBV27; d_gene: TRBD1; j_gene: TRBJ2-7; abundance: .; CDR3aa: CASRQGGTYEQYF; CDR3nt: TGTGCCAGTCGACAGGGGGGAACCTACGAGCAGTACTTC
v_gene: TRBV7-2; d_gene: TRBD1; j_gene: TRBJ1-5; abundance: .; CDR3aa: CASSSRGESNQPQHF; CDR3nt: TGTGCCAGCAGCTCCAGGGGGGAGAGCAATCAGCCCCAGCATTTT
v_gene: TRBV11-3; d_gene: .; j_gene: TRBJ2-5; abundance: .; CDR3aa: CASSLEAGAETQYF; CDR3nt: TGTGCCAGCAGCTTAGAGGCAGGGGCAGAGACCCAGTACTTC
v_gene: TRBV9; d_gene: .; j_gene: TRBJ1-1; abundance: .; CDR3aa: CASSLSGGSRAFF; CDR3nt: TGTGCCAGCAGCCTCAGTGGGGGGAGCCGGGCTTTCTTT
v_gene: TRBV18; d_gene: .; j_gene: TRBJ1-5; abundance: .; CDR3aa: CASSPKPLTASNQPQHF; CDR3nt: TGTGCCAGCTCACCAAAGCCCTTGACAGCATCGAATCAGCCCCAGCATTTT
v_gene: TRBV29-1; d_gene: .; j_gene: TRBJ2-5; abundance: .; CDR3aa: CSSIGVEETQYF; CDR3nt: TGCAGCTCTATCGGGGTCGAAGAGACCCAGTACTTC
v_gene: TRBV6-2/TRBV6-3; d_gene: .; j_gene: TRBJ2-1; abundance: .; CDR3aa: CASSYPAGYANEQFF; CDR3nt: TGTGCCAGCAGTTACCCGGCGGGATACGCCAATGAGCAGTTCTTC
v_gene: TRBV4-2; d_gene: .; j_gene: TRBJ1-5; abundance: few; CDR3aa: CASSQVFSRGFQPQHF; CDR3nt: TGTGCCAGCAGCCAAGTTTTTAGCAGGGGATTTCAGCCCCAGCATTTT
v_gene: TRBV3-1/TRBV3-2; d_gene: TRBD1; j_gene: TRBJ1-1; abundance: .; CDR3aa: CASSQRQGNTHTEAFF; CDR3nt: TGTGCCAGCAGCCAAAGACAGGGGAACACCCACACTGAAGCTTTCTTT
v_gene: TRBV5-1; d_gene: TRBD1; j_gene: TRBJ1-1; abundance: .; CDR3aa: CASNRGQGATEAFF; CDR3nt: TGCGCCAGCAATAGGGGACAGGGGGCCACTGAAGCTTTCTTT